Listed below are T cell receptor beta chains from one sample, sequenced in a study of technical replicates of blood from several donors. Libraries were prepared by immunoSEQ multiplex PCR; TCRdb keeps only in-frame clonotypes and omits some of them. The data contain over 70,000 clones, 90% to 95% of them singletons. Sequenced sample: PBMCs. The receptor set was obtained from a human donor in good health. Some clones in this sample may be carry-over from other donors' samples. Each CDR3 is given with its conserved first and last residue. The D gene is left open where the match is weak. Clone size, where shown, is once, few, many, or a class for clones that have expanded.

TRBJ2-7 | TRBD2 | TRBV5-6 | - | CASSLTGGPRPYEQYF | TGTGCCAGCAGCTTGACGGGAGGGCCGCGGCCCTACGAGCAGTACTTC
TRBJ2-1 | - | TRBV5-1 | - | CASSVDSYNEQFF | TGCGCCAGCAGCGTGGACAGCTACAATGAGCAGTTCTTC
TRBJ2-1 | - | TRBV9 | - | CASSVRGGSPGITYNEQFF | TGTGCCAGCAGCGTACGGGGAGGCTCACCGGGGATTACCTACAATGAGCAGTTCTTC
TRBJ2-1 | TRBD1 | TRBV4-1 | - | CASAPGQGLNEQFF | TGCGCCAGCGCGCCGGGACAGGGGCTCAATGAGCAGTTCTTC
TRBJ1-1 | TRBD1 | TRBV5-6 | - | CASSPTGVGTEAFF | TGTGCCAGCAGCCCGACAGGGGTCGGCACTGAAGCTTTCTTT
TRBJ1-1 | - | TRBV28 | few | CASSLPQGNTEAFF | TGTGCCAGCAGTCTGCCACAGGGGAACACTGAAGCTTTCTTT
TRBJ1-2 | - | TRBV5-1 | - | CASSRDGDGYTF | TGCGCCAGCAGCCGGGATGGGGATGGCTACACCTTC
TRBJ2-3 | - | TRBV7-2 | few | CASSLGANSDTQYF | TGTGCCAGCAGCCTAGGTGCCAACTCAGATACGCAGTATTTT
TRBJ1-1 | TRBD1 | TRBV5-1 | - | CASGLGQGNTEAFF | TGCGCCAGCGGCCTTGGACAGGGGAACACTGAAGCTTTCTTT
TRBJ1-2 | - | TRBV11-1 | - | CASSLAAGVDYGYTF | TGTGCCAGCAGCTTAGCCGCAGGGGTGGACTATGGCTACACCTTC
TRBJ2-2 | TRBD1 | TRBV30 | once | CAWSVQDRGTGELFF | TGTGCCTGGAGTGTACAGGACAGGGGCACCGGGGAGCTGTTTTTT
TRBJ2-1 | - | TRBV9 | - | CASSVGGLRDEQFF | TGTGCCAGCAGCGTAGGCGGCCTACGGGATGAGCAGTTCTTC
TRBJ1-1 | TRBD1 | TRBV6-5 | - | CASSYRGLSNTEAFF | TGTGCCAGCAGTTACAGGGGGCTCTCGAACACTGAAGCTTTCTTT
TRBJ2-1 | - | TRBV7-9 | once | CASSLGLLNEQFF | TGTGCCAGCAGCTTAGGGCTCCTCAATGAGCAGTTCTTC
TRBJ1-5 | - | TRBV19 | - | CASSIAANNQPQHF | TGTGCCAGTAGTATCGCGGCTAACAATCAGCCCCAGCATTTT
TRBJ2-6 | - | TRBV5-1 | - | CASSPQAGANVLTF | TGCGCCAGCAGCCCACAGGCAGGGGCCAACGTCCTGACTTTC
TRBJ1-5 | - | TRBV7-6 | - | CASSLESNQPQHF | TGTGCCAGCAGCTTAGAATCTAATCAGCCCCAGCATTTT
TRBJ1-1 | - | TRBV4-2 | once | CASSQDWLTAGSGTEAFF | TGTGCCAGCAGCCAAGATTGGTTGACAGCGGGGTCGGGCACTGAAGCTTTCTTT
TRBJ1-1 | TRBD1 | TRBV29-1 | - | CSVTTGGVETEAFF | TGCAGCGTAACCACAGGGGGGGTCGAAACTGAAGCTTTCTTT
TRBJ2-7 | TRBD1 | TRBV29-1 | - | CSGQGQGGLEQYF | TGCAGCGGGCAGGGACAGGGTGGACTCGAGCAGTACTTC
TRBJ1-4 | - | TRBV5-1 | - | CASSLAGVPNEKLFF | TGCGCCAGCAGCCTGGCGGGAGTACCGAATGAAAAACTGTTTTTT
TRBJ2-2 | TRBD2 | TRBV19 | - | CASTFGGLSTPGELFF | TGTGCCAGTACCTTTGGGGGACTAAGTACCCCCGGGGAGCTGTTTTTT
TRBJ2-4 | TRBD2 | TRBV6-1 | - | CASSAGLAGVRSNIQYF | TGTGCCAGCAGTGCGGGACTAGCGGGGGTACGGAGTAACATTCAGTACTTC
TRBJ2-7 | - | TRBV16 | - | CASSPRSRRSYEQYF | TGTGCCAGCAGCCCCCGAAGCAGGCGCTCCTACGAGCAGTACTTC
TRBJ1-2 | TRBD1 | TRBV19 | - | CASRLSDRTNYGYTF | TGTGCCAGTAGACTCTCGGACAGGACTAACTATGGCTACACCTTC
TRBJ2-3 | TRBD1 | TRBV7-2 | - | CASSGRTGRTDTQYF | TGTGCCAGCAGCGGTAGGACAGGTCGCACAGATACGCAGTATTTT
TRBJ2-3 | TRBD2 | TRBV7-3 | - | CASSTRTSGSRTDTQYF | TGTGCCAGCAGCACCCGGACTAGCGGGAGCCGCACAGATACGCAGTATTTT
TRBJ2-7 | - | TRBV6-5 | once | CASSYSSSTGFYEQYF | TGTGCCAGCAGTTACTCGTCTAGCACAGGGTTCTACGAGCAGTACTTC
TRBJ1-2 | - | TRBV4-3 | - | CASSQGTGTINYGYTF | TGCGCCAGCAGCCAGGGAACCGGGACAATTAACTATGGCTACACCTTC
TRBJ2-2 | - | TRBV5-1 | - | CASSGSGDTGELFF | TGCGCCAGCAGCGGCTCAGGGGACACCGGGGAGCTGTTTTTT
TRBJ1-5 | TRBD1 | TRBV15 | - | CATTDRGLRQPQHF | TGTGCCACCACAGACAGGGGGCTTAGGCAGCCCCAGCATTTT
TRBJ2-1 | - | TRBV6-6 | - | CASTKGVSLNEQFF | TGTGCCAGCACCAAAGGGGTCTCCCTCAATGAGCAGTTCTTC